Sequencing of this TCR beta chain was carried out in a study of blood T cell repertoires in COVID-19. Study overall: Both acute and convalescent COVID-19 samples were obtained from the United States, Italy and Spain.

This CDR3 is 16 amino acids long. Trimming pared 4 bases from V and 4 bases from J, leaving 17 bases between. CDR1 is SGHDN, CDR2 FVKESK, per germline. The assay was immunoSEQ multiplex PCR, and TCRdb's table has in-frame clones only and misses some. There are 200,000 to 250,000 clones in the sample; around 86% occur only once, and 6.5% lies in the top ten. This receptor was taken from a man aged 55 to 70 who had recovered from COVID-19. This chain connects TRBV14 to TRBJ1-3, with D possibly being TRBD1 (6 bases). Input material: peripheral blood. CDR3 nucleotide sequence: TGTGCCAGCAGCCCCCCTCACAGGGCGTCCGGAAACACCATATATTTT. This codes for CASSPPHRASGNTIYF.